This note documents a single T cell receptor beta chain sequence. The data were taken from a study of blood T cell repertoires in COVID-19. At the level of the study: Sources were T cells, B-cell-depleted T cells, or PBMCs; the material itself was cDNA or gDNA.

Profiled with immunoSEQ multiplex PCR; TCRdb holds only in-frame clones, not every one. The repertoire consists of 350,000 to 450,000 clones, with roughly nine tenths occurring once and the leading ten covering about 1.8%. The clonotype was recovered from a woman aged 25 to 39 who had recovered from COVID-19. The material sequenced was PBMCs or T cells enriched from blood (not recorded which).

CDR3 coding DNA: TGTGCCACCCGCCCCGACAACTCTGGAAACACCATATATTTT. Translating gives CATRPDNSGNTIYF. The gene calls are TRBV10-3 and TRBJ1-3; D is undetermined. CDR3 length: 14 residues. Germline CDR1 reads ENHRY; CDR2 reads SYGVKD. V lost 10 bases to trimming and J lost 0 bases, with 13 bases between them.